The clone carrying this TCR beta chain was seen a few times. The record originates from a study of cytomegalovirus exposure and HLA in healthy donors. The primer mix had 60 Vbeta and 13 Jbeta primers. TCRdb's table, derived via immunoSEQ multiplex PCR, lists solely in-frame clones and lacks some. The profile shows 65,000 or so clones, roughly 60% of them singletons. Trimming took off 0 bases at V and 4 bases at J, with 11 bases between the two ends. The CDR3 length is 14 residues. CDR1 is SGHRS and CDR2 is YFSETQ in the germline V gene. The source material was PBMCs. The chain has TRBV5-1 and TRBJ2-7, with D possibly being TRBD2 (5 bases). This receptor was taken from a young man in good health and CMV-seronegative. The CDR3, as DNA: TGCGCCAGCAGCTTGGTATGGCTAGCTTACGAGCAGTACTTC. This translates into CASSLVWLAYEQYF.